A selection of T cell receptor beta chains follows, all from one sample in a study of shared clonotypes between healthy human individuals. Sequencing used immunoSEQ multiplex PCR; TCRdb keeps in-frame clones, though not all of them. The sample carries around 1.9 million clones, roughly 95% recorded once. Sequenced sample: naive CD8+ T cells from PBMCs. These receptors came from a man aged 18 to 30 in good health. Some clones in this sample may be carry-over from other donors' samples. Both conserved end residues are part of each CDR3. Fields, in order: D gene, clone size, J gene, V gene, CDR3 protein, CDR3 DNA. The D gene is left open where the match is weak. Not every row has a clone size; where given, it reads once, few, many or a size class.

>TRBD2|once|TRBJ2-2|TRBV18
CASSPFSGLAEGSVGELFF
TGTGCCAGCTCACCCTTCTCCGGACTAGCGGAGGGGTCAGTCGGGGAGCTGTTTTTT
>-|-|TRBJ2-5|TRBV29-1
CSVEWLSGTQYF
TGCAGCGTTGAATGGCTTTCTGGGACCCAGTACTTC
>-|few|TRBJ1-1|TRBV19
CASTIPGLPTEAFF
TGTGCCAGTACGATTCCGGGACTGCCCACTGAAGCTTTCTTT
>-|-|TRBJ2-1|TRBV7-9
CASGPGPYNEQFF
TGTGCCAGCGGACCAGGGCCCTACAATGAGCAGTTCTTC
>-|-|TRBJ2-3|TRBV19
CASSIGLTGTQYF
TGTGCCAGTAGTATAGGGCTAACAGGGACGCAGTATTTT
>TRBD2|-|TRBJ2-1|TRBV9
CASSVGLAGLNEQFF
TGTGCCAGCAGCGTAGGACTAGCGGGACTCAATGAGCAGTTCTTC
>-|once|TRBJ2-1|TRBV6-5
CASSGTRYNEQFF
TGTGCCAGCAGTGGGACCCGGTACAATGAGCAGTTCTTC
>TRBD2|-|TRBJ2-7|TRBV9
CASSAGLAGYEQYF
TGTGCCAGCAGCGCCGGACTAGCGGGCTACGAGCAGTACTTC
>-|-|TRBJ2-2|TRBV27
CASSSRTERPTGELFF
TGTGCCAGCAGTTCTCGGACAGAAAGACCGACCGGGGAGCTGTTTTTT
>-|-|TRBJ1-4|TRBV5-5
CASSLSDSIREKLFF
TGTGCCAGCAGTTTATCCGACAGTATCCGGGAAAAACTGTTTTTT
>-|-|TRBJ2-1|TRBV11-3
CASSKRAGLSYNEQFF
TGTGCCAGCAGCAAAAGAGCGGGCCTGTCGTACAATGAGCAGTTCTTC
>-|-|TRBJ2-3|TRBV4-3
CASSRRVVGGSTDTQYF
TGCGCCAGCAGCCGTCGGGTGGTTGGGGGCTCCACAGATACGCAGTATTTT
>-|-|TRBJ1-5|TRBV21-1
CASRSDPGVGNQPQHF
TGTGCCAGCAGATCTGATCCGGGGGTCGGCAATCAGCCCCAGCATTTT
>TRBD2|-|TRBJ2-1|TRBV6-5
CASSPLAGGSFEQFF
TGTGCCAGCAGTCCACTAGCGGGAGGTTCTTTTGAGCAGTTCTTC
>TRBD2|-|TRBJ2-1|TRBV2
CASTSAGASSYNEQFF
TGTGCCAGCACCTCAGCGGGAGCGAGCTCCTACAATGAGCAGTTCTTC
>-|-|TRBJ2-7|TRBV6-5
CASQGISYEQYF
TGTGCCAGTCAGGGGATCTCCTACGAGCAGTACTTC
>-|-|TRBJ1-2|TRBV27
CASRGQDYGYTF
TGTGCCAGCAGAGGACAAGACTATGGCTACACCTTC
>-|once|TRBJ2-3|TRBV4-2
CASSPKLAAPDTQYF
TGTGCCAGCAGCCCTAAACTAGCTGCACCAGATACGCAGTATTTT
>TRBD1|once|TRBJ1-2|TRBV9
CASSPNQGEHGYTF
TGTGCCAGCAGCCCAAACCAGGGGGAGCATGGCTACACCTTC
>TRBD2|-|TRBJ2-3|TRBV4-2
CASSHVPSGRPVDTQYF
TGTGCCAGCAGCCACGTTCCTAGCGGGAGGCCTGTGGATACGCAGTATTTT
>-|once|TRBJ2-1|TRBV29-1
CSVEGTRIYNEQFF
TGCAGCGTTGAAGGAACCCGGATCTACAATGAGCAGTTCTTC
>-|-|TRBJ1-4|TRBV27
CASTFTGAFEKLFF
TGTGCCAGCACTTTTACCGGGGCATTTGAAAAACTGTTTTTT
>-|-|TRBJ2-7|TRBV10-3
CAISESRSGEQYF
TGTGCCATCAGTGAGTCGCGGAGTGGCGAGCAGTACTTC
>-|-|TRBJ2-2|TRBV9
CASSPVRGGELFF
TGTGCCAGCAGCCCAGTGCGTGGCGGGGAGCTGTTTTTT
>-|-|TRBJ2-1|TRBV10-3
CAISESGTSTGYEQFF
TGTGCCATCAGTGAGTCGGGGACCAGCACCGGCTATGAGCAGTTCTTC
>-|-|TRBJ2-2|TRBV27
CASGYRVRTGELFF
TGTGCCAGCGGATACAGGGTCAGGACCGGGGAGCTGTTTTTT
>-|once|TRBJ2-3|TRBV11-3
CASSSPHDSTQYF
TGTGCCAGCAGCAGCCCCCATGACAGCACGCAGTATTTT
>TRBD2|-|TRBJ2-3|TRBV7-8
CASSLLAGDTDTQYF
TGTGCCAGCAGCCTATTAGCGGGGGACACAGATACGCAGTATTTT
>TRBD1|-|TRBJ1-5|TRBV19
CASSFGTARYQPQHF
TGTGCCAGTAGCTTCGGGACAGCCCGCTATCAGCCCCAGCATTTT
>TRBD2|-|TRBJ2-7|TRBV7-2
CASSPPERDRYEQYF
TGTGCCAGCAGCCCCCCAGAGCGGGACCGATACGAGCAGTACTTC
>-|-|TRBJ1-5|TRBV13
CASSLGGSNQPQHF
TGTGCCAGCAGCTTAGGTGGGTCCAATCAGCCCCAGCATTTT
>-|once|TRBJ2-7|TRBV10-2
CASSEGAELYEQYF
TGCGCCAGCAGTGAAGGGGCGGAACTCTACGAGCAGTACTTC
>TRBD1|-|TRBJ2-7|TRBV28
CASRIPGQAKREQYF
TGTGCCAGCAGAATTCCGGGACAGGCTAAGCGCGAGCAGTACTTC
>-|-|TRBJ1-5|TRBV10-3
CAISESGTYQPQHF
TGTGCCATCAGTGAGTCGGGGACCTACCAGCCCCAGCATTTT
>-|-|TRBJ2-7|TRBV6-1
CASSPRGASYEQYF
TGTGCCAGCAGTCCCCGAGGGGCCTCCTACGAGCAGTACTTC
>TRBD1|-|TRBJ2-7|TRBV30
CAWSDVRDRGFHEQYF
TGTGCCTGGAGTGACGTACGAGACAGGGGTTTCCACGAGCAGTACTTC
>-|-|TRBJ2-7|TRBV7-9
CASSSGLRTYEQYF
TGTGCCAGCAGCTCGGGACTCCGAACCTACGAGCAGTACTTC
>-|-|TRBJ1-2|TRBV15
CATSRDKSVAGLHGYTF
TGTGCCACCAGCAGAGATAAGTCAGTAGCAGGCCTCCATGGCTACACCTTC
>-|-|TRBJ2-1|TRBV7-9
CASSLHISYNEQFF
TGTGCCAGCAGCTTACACATTTCCTACAATGAGCAGTTCTTC
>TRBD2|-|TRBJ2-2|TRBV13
CASSDGRGRGTGELFF
TGTGCCAGCAGCGACGGACGCGGGAGAGGCACCGGGGAGCTGTTTTTT